Reported below is one TCR beta chain. The antigen remains unidentified. This sample is drawn from a study of T cell responses to AZD1222 COVID-19 vaccine. Only in-frame clones appear in the TCRdb table, and some are missing; sequencing was by immunoSEQ multiplex PCR. The sample contains 85,000 to 130,000 clones, approximately 87% of which appear only once. The germline V gene encodes CDR1 SGDLS and CDR2 YYNGEE. This CDR3 spans 15 amino acids. Trimming removed 2 bases from V and 8 bases from J; junction bases left unmatched: 12. General study points: The breadth and depth of Spike-specific TCRs increased once two AZD1222 doses had been given. Repertoire sampling was restricted to post-peak T cell response timepoints.

This chain joins TRBV9 and TRBJ1-2; 7 nucleotides match TRBD1. Sequencing was performed on peripheral blood, taken on day 0 of AZD1222 vaccination. This TCR came from an adult in good health. In DNA, the CDR3 is TGTGCCAGCAGCGTGCAAGGGGGCGATCAGAGCGGCTACACCTTC. It specifies CASSVQGGDQSGYTF.